What follows are 25 T cell receptor beta chains derived from one specimen sequenced in a study of low-dose radiotherapy and immunotherapy resistance in tumors (dated by TCRdb to 2022 to 2024). To make first-strand cDNA, Superscript III was used along with a set of TRAV- and TRBV-specific primers so that both the TCRalpha and TCRbeta chains were covered. TCRs were amplified with Phusion for about 20 PCR cycles using a constant-region primer together with the adapter attached to the V primers. In TCRdb, the public reads were trimmed at Q25 with fastp and aligned with MiXCR, with productive beta chains retained. Rows are combined by CDR3 protein, so each entry shows the most common genes and DNA. The sample table shows roughly 16,000 distinct CDR3 sequences, and approximately 70% are seen once. The ten largest clones take up approximately 5% of the sample. These receptors were obtained from a human donor with advanced metastatic prostate, ovarian, gallbladder or colorectal cancer (not recorded which). This table probably holds off-target reads from a library built for another chain.

V is TRBV27 and J is TRBJ1-1; D remains ambiguous. The CDR3 has 14 residues. The V gene's germline CDR1 is MNHEY and CDR2 SMNVEV (reference sequence). Trimming took off 2 bases at V and 7 bases at J, with 14 bases between the two ends. Written as DNA, the CDR3 is TGTGCCAGCAGTTTACTCAGCCGATTTGTTGAAGCTTTCTTT. Residues: CASSLLSRFVEAFF.

Judged by abundance, this clonotype is medium-sized. The chain carries TRBV28 and TRBJ2-3; 8 nucleotides agree with TRBD1. V gave up 5 bases and J gave up 3 bases; unmatched junction bases: 7. Germline CDR1 MDHEN, CDR2 SYDVKM. The CDR3 has 15 residues. In DNA form, the CDR3 reads TGTGCCAGCAGTCTGATAGGACAGGGTACAGATACGCAGTATTTT. Translating it yields CASSLIGQGTDTQYF. The full variable domain, with the rest looked up from reference TRBV28 and TRBJ2-3, is DVKVTQSSRYLVKRTGEKVFLECVQDMDHENMFWYRQDPGLGLRLIYFSYDVKMKEKGDIPEGYSVSREKKERFSLILESASTNQTSMYLCASSLIGQGTDTQYFGPGTRLTVL.

V is TRBV6-2 or TRBV6-3 and J is TRBJ2-7, with D uncertain. CDR3 length: 13 residues. From germline, CDR1 is MNHEY and CDR2 SVGEGT. V lost 5 bases and J 6 bases, leaving 14 bases between the germline ends. Here the CDR3 reads CASSEILFGEQYF. In DNA, the CDR3 is TGTGCCAGCAGTGAAATCCTCTTTGGCGAGCAGTACTTC.

The chain uses TRBV5-4 and TRBJ2-2; the match to TRBD1 covers 9 bases. V lost 4 bases to trimming and J lost 4 bases; unmatched junction nucleotides: 8. Looked up from germline, CDR1 is SGHNT and CDR2 is YYREEE (reference sequence). The CDR3 sequence is 16 residues long. The CDR3: CASSQGTGISTGELFF. DNA of the CDR3: TGTGCCAGCAGCCAAGGGACAGGGATATCCACCGGGGAGCTGTTTTTT.

The J gene is TRBJ1-4, the V gene TRBV21-1; TRBD1, the table's D call, lacks a check against the DNA. TRBV21-1 is marked as a pseudogene. The CDR3 is 18 residues long. The chain's CDR3 is CASSKALSGNRFGEKLFF. The CDR3 DNA is TGTGCCAGCAGCAAAGCGCTATCCGGGAATCGGTTCGGCGAAAAACTGTTTTTT.

The chain recombines TRBV29-1 with TRBJ2-3; TRBD2 agrees at 12 bases. The germline CDR1 and CDR2 sequences are SQVTM and ANQGSEA. V lost 1 base and J lost 6; bases outside the gene matches: 8. This CDR3 comprises 16 residues. The CDR3 spells CSVEGLAGVFGDTQYF. The DNA of the CDR3 is TGCAGCGTTGAAGGACTAGCGGGAGTCTTTGGGGATACGCAGTATTTT.

This sequence joins TRBV14 and TRBJ2-3, with D hard to call. The germline V and J ends were trimmed by 4 bases and 7 bases, with 6 bases remaining between them. The germline CDR1 and CDR2 sequences are SGHDN and FVKESK. The CDR3 consists of 11 residues. The DNA for the CDR3 is TGTGCCAGCAGCCGCACTTATACGCAGTATTTT. Its protein product is CASSRTYTQYF. The whole variable domain, remainder taken from reference TRBV14 and TRBJ2-3, is EAGVTQFPSHSVIEKGQTVTLRCDPISGHDNLYWYRRVMGKEIKFLLHFVKESKQDESGMPNNRFLAERTGGTYSTLKVQPAELEDSGVYFCASSRTYTQYFGPGTRLTVL.

The sample holds a few counts of this clonotype. The chain combines TRBV5-6 with TRBJ2-7, with TRBD1 as a possible D gene (6 bases). With 4 bases removed from V and 3 bases from J, the gap between germline ends came to 14 bases. Germline values: CDR1 SGHDT, CDR2 YYEEEE. CDR3 length equals 14 residues. The CDR3 loop reads CASSSTGTNYEQYF. The CDR3 nucleotides read TGTGCCAGCAGCAGCACCGGGACAAACTACGAGCAGTACTTC.

The chain combines TRBV30 with TRBJ2-5; D is ambiguous. This CDR3 has 12 residues. V was shortened by 3 bases and J by 5 bases, with 10 bases between the two germline ends. CDR1 is GTSNPN, CDR2 SVGIG, per germline (reference sequence). The CDR3 nucleotides are TGTGCCTGGAGGGGTTCCCAGGAGACCCAGTACTTC. Its translation is CAWRGSQETQYF. The full variable domain, its missing parts supplied by reference TRBV30 and TRBJ2-5, is SQTIHQWPATLVQPVGSPLSLECTVEGTSNPNLYWYRQAAGRGLQLLFYSVGIGQISSEVPQNLSASRPQDRQFILSSKKLLLSDSGFYLCAWRGSQETQYFGPGTRLLVL.

The chain employs TRBV5-4 and TRBJ1-1; maybe TRBD1 (6 bases). With 7 bases removed from V and 5 bases from J, the gap between germline ends came to 15 bases. Germline V gene data show CDR1 as SGHNT and CDR2 as YYREEE (reference sequence). The CDR3 totals 13 residues. In DNA, the CDR3 is TGTGCCAGCTCGGGGGCGGGCCGGACTGAAGCTTTCTTT. Amino acid sequence: CASSGAGRTEAFF.

The chain recombines TRBV5-1 with TRBJ1-1, with TRBD1 as a possible D gene (6 bases). V lost 3 bases, J lost 2 bases, and 8 bases lay in between. The CDR3 runs to 13 residues. Germline lookup yields CDR1 SGHRS and CDR2 YFSETQ. The DNA for the CDR3 is TGCGCCAGCAGCTCGGGACAAAACACTGAAGCTTTCTTT. Translated: CASSSGQNTEAFF. The full variable domain, with the rest looked up from reference TRBV5-1 and TRBJ1-1, is KAGVTQTPRYLIKTRGQQVTLSCSPISGHRSVSWYQQTPGQGLQFLFEYFSETQRNKGNFPGRFSGRQFSNSRSEMNVSTLELGDSALYLCASSSGQNTEAFFGQGTRLTVV.

The rearrangement uses TRBV29-1 and TRBJ2-1, with 12 bases that match TRBD1. The germline CDR1 and CDR2 sequences are SQVTM and ANQGSEA. J lost 7 bases, V lost 1 base, and 8 bases had no gene match. This CDR3 comprises 16 residues. For the CDR3, the DNA is TGCAGCGTTGAAGTCGGGGGACAGGGGGCTCGGAATGAGCAGTTCTTC. Amino acids: CSVEVGGQGARNEQFF.

This CDR3 is CASSLEGPGGRQPQHF. The CDR3 DNA reads as TGTGCCAGCAGCTTAGAGGGACCAGGTGGCAGGCAGCCCCAGCATTTT. The chain has TRBV7-2 and TRBJ1-5; tentative D call: TRBD1 (5 bases). Trimming took off 1 base at V and 7 bases at J, with 17 bases between the two ends. The CDR3 totals 16 residues. Per the germline V gene, CDR1 is SGHTA and CDR2 is FQGNSA. Combining the CDR3 with reference TRBV7-2 and TRBJ1-5 gives the whole variable domain GAGVSQSPSNKVTEKGKDVELRCDPISGHTALYWYRQSLGQGLEFLIYFQGNSAPDKSGLPSDRFSAERTGGSVSTLTIQRTQQEDSAVYLCASSLEGPGGRQPQHFGDGTRLSIL.

The rearrangement links TRBV7-8 to TRBJ1-5, with D hard to call. The germline V and J ends were trimmed by 3 bases and 5 bases, with 8 bases remaining between them. Germline CDR1 and CDR2: SGHVS and FQNEAQ. This CDR3 has 13 amino acids. The chain's CDR3 is CASSLYQDQPQHF. The CDR3, as DNA: TGTGCCAGCAGCTTGTATCAGGATCAGCCCCAGCATTTT.

The chain carries TRBV20-1 and TRBJ2-1, with TRBD2 matching over 12 bases. After removal of 5 bases from V and 5 bases from J, the junction contained 19 bases not matched to a gene. The CDR3 runs to 19 residues. Germline lookup yields CDR1 DFQATT and CDR2 SNEGSKA (reference sequence). The CDR3 protein is CSAFILAGGPEAKDNEQFF. CDR3 in DNA: TGCAGTGCTTTCATTCTAGCGGGAGGGCCTGAGGCTAAAGACAATGAGCAGTTCTTC.

The sample holds a few counts of this clonotype. V and J are TRBV12-3 or TRBV12-4 and TRBJ2-7; D unclear. CDR3 size: 12 residues. Trimming cost V 1 base and J 3 bases, with 4 bases left between them. The CDR3: CASSLDSYEQYF. In DNA, the CDR3 is TGTGCCAGCAGTTTAGACAGCTACGAGCAGTACTTC.

The V call is TRBV19, the J call TRBJ1-6, with a possible D match to TRBD1 (6 bases). V was trimmed by 9 bases and J by 7 bases, leaving 13 bases between them. The germline CDR1 and CDR2 sequences are LNHDA and SQIVND (reference sequence). The CDR3 sequence is 13 residues long. The CDR3 nucleotides read TGTGCCAGCCGACAGGAGGGAAATTCACCCCTCCACTTT. Translation gives CASRQEGNSPLHF. Complete variable domain (other parts from reference TRBV19 and TRBJ1-6): DGGITQSPKYLFRKEGQNVTLSCEQNLNHDAMYWYRQDPGQGLRLIYYSQIVNDFQKGDIAEGYSVSREKKESFPLTVTSAQKNPTAFYLCASRQEGNSPLHFGNGTRLTVT.

This chain uses TRBV5-6 with TRBJ1-5, with 8 bases identical to TRBD1. This CDR3 has 14 amino acids. CDR1 is SGHDT, CDR2 YYEEEE, per germline. Trimming removed 0 bases from V and 6 bases from J; junction bases left unmatched: 2. The CDR3: CASSLGQGIQPQHF. The CDR3 DNA follows: TGTGCCAGCAGCTTGGGACAGGGGATTCAGCCCCAGCATTTT.

The V gene is TRBV29-1, the J gene TRBJ2-3, with D possibly being TRBD2 (6 bases). CDR1 is SQVTM, CDR2 ANQGSEA, per germline. V was clipped by 7 bases and J by 3 bases, with 14 bases between them. The CDR3 is made up of 13 amino acids. This chain's CDR3 is CSARSGVTDTQYF. DNA of the CDR3: TGCAGCGCCCGCTCGGGGGTTACAGATACGCAGTATTTT.

This clonotype was observed a handful of times. The rearrangement links TRBV12-3 or TRBV12-4 to TRBJ2-2; 7 nucleotides align to TRBD1. J gave up 5 bases and V 6 bases, and 6 bases lay outside the gene matches. The CDR3 spans 14 residues. As DNA, the CDR3 is TGTGCCAGCAGCCCGACAGGGTCTACCGGGGAGCTGTTTTTT. It codes for CASSPTGSTGELFF.

This chain links TRBV27 with TRBJ2-3, with TRBD1 identical over 10 bases. This CDR3 comprises 16 residues. V was pared by 2 bases and J by 4 bases, with 6 bases of the junction left unmatched. CDR1 is MNHEY and CDR2 is SMNVEV in the germline V gene (reference sequence). The CDR3 spells CASSLRRGTGADTQYF. The CDR3 DNA sequence: TGTGCCAGCAGTTTAAGACGAGGGACAGGGGCAGATACGCAGTATTTT.

This chain uses TRBV7-2 with TRBJ2-1; the match to TRBD1 covers 7 bases. J lost 4 bases, V lost 5 bases, and 11 bases had no gene match. The germline V gene has CDR1 SGHTA and CDR2 FQGNSA. This CDR3 contains 16 residues. The CDR3 region is CASSGVPGQQYNEQFF. The CDR3 region has the DNA TGTGCCAGCAGCGGCGTCCCGGGACAGCAGTACAATGAGCAGTTCTTC. The whole variable domain, filled in from reference TRBV7-2 and TRBJ2-1, reads GAGVSQSPSNKVTEKGKDVELRCDPISGHTALYWYRQSLGQGLEFLIYFQGNSAPDKSGLPSDRFSAERTGGSVSTLTIQRTQQEDSAVYLCASSGVPGQQYNEQFFGPGTRLTVL.

The genes are TRBV6-2 or TRBV6-3 and TRBJ1-1; 9 bases are a match to TRBD1. The V gene's germline CDR1 is MNHEY and CDR2 SVGEGT. The trim removed 5 bases at V and 11 bases at J, leaving 12 bases unmatched. The CDR3 extends over 14 amino acids. CDR3 in amino acids: CASSEDRGGSRAFF. CDR3 coding DNA: TGTGCCAGCAGTGAGGACAGGGGTGGAAGTAGGGCTTTCTTT.

This clonotype showed up just a few times. The chain carries TRBV4-2 and TRBJ2-1; weak D call: TRBD2 (6 bases). Germline-derived CDR1 and CDR2 are LGHNA and YNFKEQ. V lost 0 bases to trimming and J lost 8 bases, with 11 bases between them. The CDR3 has 14 amino acids. CDR3 region: CASSQDDQRDEQFF. The CDR3 DNA is TGTGCCAGCAGCCAAGATGACCAGCGGGATGAGCAGTTCTTC.

This clonotype was observed a handful of times. The chain joins TRBV2 to TRBJ1-1, with 10 bases matching TRBD1. In germline, CDR1 is SNHLY, CDR2 FYNNEI. The CDR3 sequence is 14 residues long. The trim removed 8 bases at V and 0 bases at J, leaving 3 bases unmatched. CDR3 amino acids: CASEDRGMNTEAFF. The CDR3 bases are TGTGCCAGCGAGGACAGGGGGATGAACACTGAAGCTTTCTTT.